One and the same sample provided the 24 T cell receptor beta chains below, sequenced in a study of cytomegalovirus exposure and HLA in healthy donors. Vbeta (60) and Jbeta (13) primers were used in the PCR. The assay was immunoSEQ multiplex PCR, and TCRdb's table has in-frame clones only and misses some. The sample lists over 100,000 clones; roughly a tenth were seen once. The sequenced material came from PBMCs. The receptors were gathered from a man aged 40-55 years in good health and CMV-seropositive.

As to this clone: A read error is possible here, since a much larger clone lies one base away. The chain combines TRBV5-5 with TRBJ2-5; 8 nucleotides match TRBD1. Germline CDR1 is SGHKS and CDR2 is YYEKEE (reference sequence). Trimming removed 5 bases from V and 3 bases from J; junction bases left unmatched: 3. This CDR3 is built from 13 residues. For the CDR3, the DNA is TGTGCCAGCAGTGGGACAGGAGAAGAGACCCAGTACTTC. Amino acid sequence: CASSGTGEETQYF.

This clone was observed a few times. The DNA of the CDR3 is TGTGCCAGCAGCCCCGGGGGACTAGCGATGGAGACCCAGTACTTC. This gives the protein CASSPGGLAMETQYF. The chain uses TRBV7-2 and TRBJ2-5; 10 bases agree with TRBD2. Germline CDR1 reads SGHTA; CDR2 reads FQGNSA. Germline trimming cut 5 bases from V and 5 bases from J; bases unmatched to any gene: 8. The CDR3 totals 15 residues.

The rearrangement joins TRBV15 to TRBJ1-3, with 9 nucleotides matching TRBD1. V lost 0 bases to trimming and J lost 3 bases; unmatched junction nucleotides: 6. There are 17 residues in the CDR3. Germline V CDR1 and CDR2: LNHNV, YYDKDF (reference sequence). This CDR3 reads CATSRDVQGALGNTIYF. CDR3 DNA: TGTGCCACCAGCAGAGATGTACAGGGGGCTCTTGGAAACACCATATATTTT.

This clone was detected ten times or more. The CDR3 nucleotides are TGTGCCAGCAGAGCCCTAGCGGGAGGGCCGAATGAGCAGTTCTTC. Its protein is CASRALAGGPNEQFF. This chain links TRBV6-4 with TRBJ2-1; 12 bases map to TRBD2. Germline assignment: CDR1 MRHNA and CDR2 SNTAGT. This CDR3 has 15 residues. Trimming removed 6 bases from V and 7 bases from J; junction bases left unmatched: 7.

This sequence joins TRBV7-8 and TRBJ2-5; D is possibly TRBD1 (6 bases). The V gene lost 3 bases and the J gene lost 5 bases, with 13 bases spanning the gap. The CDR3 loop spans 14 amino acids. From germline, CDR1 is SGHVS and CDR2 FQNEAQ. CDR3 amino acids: CASSFTGMRETQYF. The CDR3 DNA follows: TGTGCCAGCAGCTTTACAGGGATGCGGGAGACCCAGTACTTC. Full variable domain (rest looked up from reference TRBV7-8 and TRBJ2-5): GAGVSQSPRYKVAKRGQDVALRCDPISGHVSLFWYQQALGQGPEFLTYFQNEAQLDKSGLPSDRFFAERPEGSVSTLKIQRTQQEDSAVYLCASSFTGMRETQYFGPGTRLLVL.

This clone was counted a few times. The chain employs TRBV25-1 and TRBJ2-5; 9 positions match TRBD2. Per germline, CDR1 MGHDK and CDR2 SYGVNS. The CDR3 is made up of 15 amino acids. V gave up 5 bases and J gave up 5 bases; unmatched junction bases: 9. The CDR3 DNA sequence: TGTGCCAGCAGTCTAAGGCGGGGGGGGTTGGAGACCCAGTACTTC. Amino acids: CASSLRRGGLETQYF.

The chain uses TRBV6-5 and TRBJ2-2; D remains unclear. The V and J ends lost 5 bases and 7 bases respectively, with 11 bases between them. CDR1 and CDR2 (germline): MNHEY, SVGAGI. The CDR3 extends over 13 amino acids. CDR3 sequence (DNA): TGTGCCAGCAGTCGCGGCAGTTACGGGGAGCTGTTTTTT. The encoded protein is CASSRGSYGELFF.

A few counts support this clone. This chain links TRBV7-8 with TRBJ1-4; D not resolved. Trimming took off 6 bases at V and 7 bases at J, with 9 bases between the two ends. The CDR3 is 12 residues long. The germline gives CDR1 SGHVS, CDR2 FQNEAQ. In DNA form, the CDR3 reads TGTGCCAGCAGGATTGGCGGTGAAAAACTGTTTTTT. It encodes CASRIGGEKLFF.

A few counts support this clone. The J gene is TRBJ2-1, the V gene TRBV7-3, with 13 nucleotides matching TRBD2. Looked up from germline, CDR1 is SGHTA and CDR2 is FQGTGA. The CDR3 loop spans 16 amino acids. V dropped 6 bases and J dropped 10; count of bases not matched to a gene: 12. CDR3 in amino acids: CASSGLAGVQGREQFF. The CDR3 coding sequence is TGTGCCAGCAGTGGACTAGCGGGAGTTCAAGGGAGAGAGCAGTTCTTC.

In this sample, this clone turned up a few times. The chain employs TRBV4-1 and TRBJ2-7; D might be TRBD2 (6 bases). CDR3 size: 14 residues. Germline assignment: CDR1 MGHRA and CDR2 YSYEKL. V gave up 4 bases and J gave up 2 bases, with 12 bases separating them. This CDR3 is CASSRPGAAYEQYF. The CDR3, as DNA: TGCGCCAGCAGCCGACCGGGAGCAGCCTACGAGCAGTACTTC.

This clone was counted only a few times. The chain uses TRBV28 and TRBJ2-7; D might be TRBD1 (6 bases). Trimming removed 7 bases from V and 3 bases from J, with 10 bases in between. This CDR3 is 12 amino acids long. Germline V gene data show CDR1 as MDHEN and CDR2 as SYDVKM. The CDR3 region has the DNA TGTGCCAGCAACCTACAGGGCTACGAGCAGTACTTC. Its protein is CASNLQGYEQYF. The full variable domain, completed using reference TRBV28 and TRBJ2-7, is DVKVTQSSRYLVKRTGEKVFLECVQDMDHENMFWYRQDPGLGLRLIYFSYDVKMKEKGDIPEGYSVSREKKERFSLILESASTNQTSMYLCASNLQGYEQYFGPGTRLTVT.

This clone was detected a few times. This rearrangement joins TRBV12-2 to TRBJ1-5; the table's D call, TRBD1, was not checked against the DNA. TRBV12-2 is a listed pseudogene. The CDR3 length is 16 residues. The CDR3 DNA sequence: TGTGCAAGTCGCTTAGGTCGGGACAGACTCAATCAGCCCCAGCATTTT. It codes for CASRLGRDRLNQPQHF.

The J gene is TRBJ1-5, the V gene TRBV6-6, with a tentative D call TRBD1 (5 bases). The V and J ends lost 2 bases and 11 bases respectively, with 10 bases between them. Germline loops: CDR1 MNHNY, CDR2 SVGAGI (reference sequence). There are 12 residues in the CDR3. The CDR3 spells CASSYGAQAQHF. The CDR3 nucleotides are TGTGCCAGCAGTTACGGGGCCCAGGCCCAGCATTTT.

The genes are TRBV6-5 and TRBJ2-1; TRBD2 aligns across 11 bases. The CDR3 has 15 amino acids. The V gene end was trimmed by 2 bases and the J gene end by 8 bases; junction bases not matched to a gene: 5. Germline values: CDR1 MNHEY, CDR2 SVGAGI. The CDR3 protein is CASSYMLAGGYEQFF. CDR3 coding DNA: TGTGCCAGCAGTTACATGCTAGCGGGAGGTTATGAGCAGTTCTTC.

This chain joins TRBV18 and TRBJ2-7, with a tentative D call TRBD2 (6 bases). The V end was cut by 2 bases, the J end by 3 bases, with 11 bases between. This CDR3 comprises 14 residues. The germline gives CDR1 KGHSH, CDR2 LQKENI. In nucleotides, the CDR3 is TGTGCCAGCTCACCATCGGGACTGGGCTACGAGCAGTACTTC. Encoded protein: CASSPSGLGYEQYF.

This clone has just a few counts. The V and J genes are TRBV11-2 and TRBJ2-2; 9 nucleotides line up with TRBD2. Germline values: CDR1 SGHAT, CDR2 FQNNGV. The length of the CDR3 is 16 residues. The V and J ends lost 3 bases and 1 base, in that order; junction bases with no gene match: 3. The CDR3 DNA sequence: TGTGCCAGCAGCTTCCGACTAGCGGAGAACACCGGGGAGCTGTTTTTT. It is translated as CASSFRLAENTGELFF.

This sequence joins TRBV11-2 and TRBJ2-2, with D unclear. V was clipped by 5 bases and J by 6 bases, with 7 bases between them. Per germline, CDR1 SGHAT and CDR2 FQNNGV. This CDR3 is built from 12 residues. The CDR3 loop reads CASSPHPGELFF. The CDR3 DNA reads TGTGCCAGCAGCCCCCATCCCGGGGAGCTGTTTTTT.

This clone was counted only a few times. CDR3 amino acids: CASSFQLAGGDTQYF. The DNA for the CDR3 is TGTGCCAGCAGCTTCCAACTAGCGGGAGGAGATACGCAGTATTTT. The V call is TRBV7-2, the J call TRBJ2-3; the match to TRBD2 covers 12 bases. Germline CDR1 and CDR2: SGHTA and FQGNSA. This CDR3 has 15 residues. V lost 3 bases, J lost 5 bases, and 3 bases stayed unmatched. The full variable domain, with the rest looked up from reference TRBV7-2 and TRBJ2-3, is GAGVSQSPSNKVTEKGKDVELRCDPISGHTALYWYRQSLGQGLEFLIYFQGNSAPDKSGLPSDRFSAERTGGSVSTLTIQRTQQEDSAVYLCASSFQLAGGDTQYFGPGTRLTVL.

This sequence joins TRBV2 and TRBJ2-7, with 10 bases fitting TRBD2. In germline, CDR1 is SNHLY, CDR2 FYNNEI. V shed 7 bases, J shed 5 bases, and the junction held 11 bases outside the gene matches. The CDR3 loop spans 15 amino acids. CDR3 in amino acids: CASIGSSGSINEQYF. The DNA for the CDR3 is TGTGCCAGCATTGGCTCTAGCGGGAGTATAAACGAGCAGTACTTC.

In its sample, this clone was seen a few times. The CDR3 DNA is TGTGCCAGCAGTCCCCGACAGGGGAGCACCGGGGAGCTGTTTTTT. It yields the protein CASSPRQGSTGELFF. This sequence joins TRBV6-5 and TRBJ2-2, with 8 bases fitting TRBD1. Germline V gene sequence: CDR1 MNHEY, CDR2 SVGAGI. V lost 5 bases, J lost 4 bases, and 6 bases stayed unmatched. This CDR3 contains 15 residues.

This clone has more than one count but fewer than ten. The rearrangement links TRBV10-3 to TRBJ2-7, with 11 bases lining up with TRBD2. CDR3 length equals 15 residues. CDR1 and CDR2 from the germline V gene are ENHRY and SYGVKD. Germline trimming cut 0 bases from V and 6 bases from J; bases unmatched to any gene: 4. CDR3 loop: CAISESELAGVEQYF. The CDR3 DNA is TGTGCCATCAGTGAGTCAGAACTAGCGGGAGTCGAGCAGTACTTC.

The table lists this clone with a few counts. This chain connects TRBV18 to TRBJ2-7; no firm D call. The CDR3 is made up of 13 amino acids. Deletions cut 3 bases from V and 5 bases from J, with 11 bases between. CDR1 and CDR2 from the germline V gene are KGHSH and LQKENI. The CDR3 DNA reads TGTGCCAGCTCACCTTCCCCCCGGGACGAGCAGTACTTC. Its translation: CASSPSPRDEQYF. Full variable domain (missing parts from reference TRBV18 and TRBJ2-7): NAGVMQNPRHLVRRRGQEARLRCSPMKGHSHVYWYRQLPEEGLKFMVYLQKENIIDESGMPKERFSAEFPKEGPSILRIQQVVRGDSAAYFCASSPSPRDEQYFGPGTRLTVT.

As DNA, the CDR3 is TGTGCCAGCAGGCCCGCGGAAGATAATTCACCCCTCCACTTT. Translating gives CASRPAEDNSPLHF. The gene calls are TRBV6-5 and TRBJ1-6; D uncertain. V was cut by 6 bases and J by 5 bases, with 11 bases left in between. CDR1 is MNHEY and CDR2 is SVGAGI in the germline V gene. The CDR3 is 14 residues long.

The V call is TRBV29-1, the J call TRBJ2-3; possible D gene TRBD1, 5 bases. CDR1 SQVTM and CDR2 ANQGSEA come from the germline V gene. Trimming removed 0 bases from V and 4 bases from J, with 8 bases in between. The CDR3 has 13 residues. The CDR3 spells CSVEDKGSDTQYF. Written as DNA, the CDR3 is TGCAGCGTTGAAGATAAGGGGTCAGATACGCAGTATTTT.